A selection of T cell receptor beta chains follows, all from one sample in a study of T cells in Graves' hyperthyroidism and ophthalmopathy. TCRdb passed the multiplex PCR reads through MiXCR, listing each CDR3 protein once. The profile shows 550,000 to 600,000 distinct CDR3 sequences, around 46% of them singletons. Sequenced: peripheral blood or thyroid tissue (not recorded which). The receptors stem from an adult woman with Graves' disease, either hyperthyroidism or ophthalmopathy (not recorded which). Both conserved end residues are part of each CDR3. The D gene is left open where the match is weak. Rows give clone size only sometimes, using once, few, many, or a class for an expanded clone.

J gene | clone size | V gene | D gene | CDR3 protein | CDR3 DNA
TRBJ2-5 | once | TRBV12-3/TRBV12-4 | NA | CASSEGGAQYF | TGTGCCAGCAGTGAAGGAGGGGCCCAGTACTTC
TRBJ1-5 | few | TRBV18 | NA | CASSLTGATNQPQHF | TGTGCCAGCTCACTAACGGGAGCGACTAACCAGCCCCAGCATTTT
TRBJ2-7 | NA | TRBV29-1 | TRBD2 | CSVEARTSGKAEQYF | TGCAGCGTTGAAGCCAGGACTAGCGGTAAAGCAGAGCAGTACTTC
TRBJ2-7 | NA | TRBV20-1 | TRBD1 | CSAQGTGGNEQYF | TGCAGTGCTCAAGGGACAGGGGGTAACGAGCAGTACTTC
TRBJ1-2 | NA | TRBV15 | NA | CATSSGGGNGYTF | TGTGCCACCAGCAGTGGCGGGGGGAATGGCTACACCTTC
TRBJ1-2 | many | TRBV10-2 | NA | CASTDGEANYGYTF | TGCGCCAGCACCGACGGTGAAGCTAACTATGGCTACACCTTC
TRBJ1-4 | NA | TRBV2 | NA | CASSGGPATNEKLFF | TGTGCCAGCAGTGGAGGACCTGCAACTAATGAAAAGCTGTTTTTT
TRBJ1-5 | many | TRBV20-1 | NA | CSARDHVGGGDNSNQPQHF | TGCAGTGCTAGAGATCACGTCGGCGGGGGGGATAATAGCAATCAGCCCCAGCATTTT
TRBJ1-4 | NA | TRBV3-1 | NA | CASSQKDRGNEKLFF | TGTGCCAGCAGCCAGAAGGACAGAGGGAATGAAAAACTGTTTTTT
TRBJ1-2 | many | TRBV20-1 | NA | CSARVNGKTEGYTF | TGCAGTGCTAGAGTGAATGGCAAGACGGAAGGCTACACCTTC
TRBJ2-2 | many | TRBV15 | NA | CATKEGWRNTGELFF | TGTGCCACCAAAGAGGGTTGGCGGAACACCGGGGAGCTGTTTTTT
TRBJ1-5 | once | TRBV12-3/TRBV12-4 | NA | CASSFFGSHQPQHF | TGTGCCAGCAGTTTCTTTGGGTCACATCAGCCCCAGCATTTT
TRBJ2-7 | many | TRBV5-1 | TRBD1 | CASSSDGTVYEQYF | TGCGCCAGCAGCTCAGATGGGACAGTCTACGAGCAGTACTTC
TRBJ1-5 | NA | TRBV20-1 | TRBD1 | CSLRTGTGRFGNQPQHF | TGCAGTTTACGGACCGGGACAGGGAGGTTTGGCAATCAGCCCCAGCATTTT
TRBJ1-4 | NA | TRBV7-3 | NA | CASSQNRVATNGKLFF | TGCGCCAGCAGCCAAAACAGGGTAGCAACTAATGGAAAACTGTTTTTT
TRBJ2-7 | NA | TRBV24-1 | NA | CATSDSPDSYEQYF | TGTGCCACCAGTGATTCCCCAGACTCCTACGAGCAGTACTTC
TRBJ1-1 | NA | TRBV9 | NA | CASSRLVTEAFF | TGTGCCAGCAGCCGACTCGTCACTGAAGCTTTCTTT
TRBJ1-5 | NA | TRBV11-2 | NA | CAWNQEEDQPQHF | TGTGCCTGGAACCAGGAGGAGGATCAGCCCCAGCATTTT
TRBJ1-3 | NA | TRBV4-1 | NA | CASSTGHGSSGSTIYF | TGCGCCAGCAGCACGGGACATGGAAGCTCTGGAAGCACCATATATTTT
TRBJ1-5 | many | TRBV11-2 | TRBD1 | CASSALAPTTGRNQPQHF | TGTGCCAGCAGCGCCCTCGCCCCAACGACAGGGAGGAATCAGCCCCAGCATTTT
TRBJ2-2 | many | TRBV7-9 | NA | CALRNTGELFF | TGTGCCCTTCGGAACACCGGGGAGCTGTTTTTT
TRBJ1-2 | many | TRBV7-9 | NA | CASSPSRGGNYGYTF | TGTGCCAGCAGCCCCTCAAGAGGTGGTAACTATGGCTACACCTTC
TRBJ1-5 | once | TRBV7-9 | NA | CASSPSYSNQPQHF | TGTGCCAGCAGCCCCAGTTATAGCAATCAGCCCCAGCATTTT
TRBJ1-5 | few | TRBV28 | NA | CASSLWYLPKNQPQHF | TGTGCCAGCAGTTTATGGTACCTTCCGAAAAATCAGCCCCAGCATTTT
TRBJ1-2 | NA | TRBV15 | NA | CATSRGTAGYTF | TGTGCCACCAGCAGAGGGACAGCTGGCTACACCTTC